This TCR beta chain comes out of a study of shared T cell receptors in the human thymus. V lost 0 bases, J lost 6 bases, and 9 bases lay in between. Germline lookup yields CDR1 LGHNA and CDR2 YSLEER. The CDR3 is 14 residues long. The table came from immunoSEQ multiplex PCR; TCRdb's copy has only in-frame clones and leaves some out. The repertoire has some 700,000 clones, 70% to 90% of them found once; the top ten carry under 0.012%. These data were also filed under a second study, of human thymus T cells.

Material: thymocytes. The rearrangement links TRBV4-3 to TRBJ2-1; a weak D match, TRBD1 (6 bases). This TCR was recovered from a girl less than two years old with a congenital heart defect. CDR3 loop: CASSQDETGNEQFF. CDR3 sequence (DNA): TGCGCCAGCAGCCAAGATGAGACAGGCAATGAGCAGTTCTTC.